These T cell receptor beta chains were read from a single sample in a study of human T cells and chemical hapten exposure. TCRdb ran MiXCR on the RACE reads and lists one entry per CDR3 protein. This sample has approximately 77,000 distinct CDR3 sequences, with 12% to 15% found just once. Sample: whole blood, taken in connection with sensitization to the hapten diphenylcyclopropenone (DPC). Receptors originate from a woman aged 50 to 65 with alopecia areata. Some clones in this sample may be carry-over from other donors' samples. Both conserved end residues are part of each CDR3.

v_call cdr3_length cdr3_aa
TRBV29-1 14 CSVDDRGVTDTQYF
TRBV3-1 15 CASSQDRTSGYEQYF
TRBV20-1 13 CSGIRQINNEQFF
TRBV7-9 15 CASSLTGTRNTEAFF
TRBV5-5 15 CASSPHQGGSYGYTF
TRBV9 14 CASSVGLNQETQYF
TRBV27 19 CASSLPRLAANPGTYEQYF
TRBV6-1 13 CASSPTGTTEAFF
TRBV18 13 CASSPEGWGKLFF
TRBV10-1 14 CASSESTRGYEQYF
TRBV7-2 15 CASSEGTGGRNEQFF
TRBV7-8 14 CASSHDGGLKTQYF
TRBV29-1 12 CSVGQGVETQYF
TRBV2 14 CASGPLGGSNEAFF
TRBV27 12 CASSLAGGELFF
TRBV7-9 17 CASSGGTSGPPWNEQFF
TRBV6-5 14 CASRNRGDAGELFF
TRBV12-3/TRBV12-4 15 CASRELAGDTGELFF
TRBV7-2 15 CASSSQGQGNTEAFF
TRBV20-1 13 CSARDPISLGAFF
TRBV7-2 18 CASSLVSTGVSGANVLTF
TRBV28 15 CASSPEGGTQETQYF
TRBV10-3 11 CAISLSNEQFF
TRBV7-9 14 CASSSTGVRETQYF
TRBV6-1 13 CASSMRTSAEQFF
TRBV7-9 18 CASSQTPGQNSGANVLTF